Ten or more counts support the clone carrying this T cell receptor beta chain. CDR1 LNHDA and CDR2 SQIVND come from the germline V gene (reference sequence). J was trimmed by 4 bases and V by 5 bases; bases with no gene match: 12. The CDR3 length is 16 residues. This specimen comes from a study of regulatory T cells in long-lasting Graves disease. As for time point: newly diagnosed GD, antithyroid drugs for less than 3 months. Researchers made the TCR library from RNA that was extracted from PBMCs. Libraries of TCR beta came from iRepertoire HTBI primers plus Arm-PCR of CDR3 regions. In TCRdb, the multiplex PCR reads were re-called with MiXCR into one record per CDR3 protein. The sample has roughly 400,000 distinct CDR3 sequences, roughly 15% seen once. The data also belong to a second study, concerning T cells in Graves' hyperthyroidism and ophthalmopathy.

The gene calls are TRBV19 and TRBJ2-7; 9 bases map to TRBD1. The specimen comprised peripheral blood mononuclear cells (PBMCs), sampled at new diagnosis, from a patient treated with antithyroid drugs. This TCR came from a woman between 40 and 55 years old with Graves disease. CDR3 region: CASSLRSDRGWYEQYF. The CDR3, as DNA: TGTGCCAGTAGTCTCCGTTCGGACAGGGGTTGGTACGAGCAGTACTTC.